The clone carrying this T cell receptor (beta chain) was counted many times. Its antigen remains unidentified. The sample comes from a study of CD8 T cells in ankylosing spondylitis. Findings of the study overall: There were earlier reports of some motif variants in reactive arthritis synovial fluid and blood. Disease-linked clones, CD8+, were relatively rare in peripheral blood. Seemingly characteristic of ankylosing spondylitis blood was a TCR beta motif consisting of several highly homologous variants.

5'-RACE, quantitative and with molecular barcodes, yielded the TCR beta libraries. From the 5' RACE reads, TCRdb called clonotypes with MiXCR, one entry per CDR3 protein. Of just over 150,000 distinct CDR3 sequences listed, around 16% were seen once; the top ten hold 7.8%. V lost 4 bases and J lost 9; bases outside the gene matches: 9. The CDR3 spans 16 residues. CDR1 is SGHVS and CDR2 is FQNEAQ in the germline V gene. Sequenced: blood, either unsorted or a sorted T cell fraction (not recorded which). V is TRBV7-8 and J is TRBJ2-1, with 13 bases lining up with TRBD2. This sequence was found in a male donor with ankylosing spondylitis or in good health (not recorded which). CDR3 DNA: TGTGCCAGCAGCTACTCCGGGACTAGCGGGAAGAGTGAGCAGTTCTTC. This sequence encodes CASSYSGTSGKSEQFF.